This TCR beta chain was profiled in a study of blood T cell repertoires in COVID-19. Study in general: Researchers got acute and convalescent COVID-19 samples from the United States, Italy and Spain. Sources were T cells, B-cell-depleted T cells, or PBMCs; the material itself was cDNA or gDNA.

Only in-frame clones appear in the TCRdb table, and some are missing; sequencing was by immunoSEQ multiplex PCR. This sample has about 250,000 clones, with around nine tenths found just once. This clone has a handful of counts. Other DNA sequences in this specimen translate into the identical CDR3. The TCR was taken from a middle-aged woman who had recovered from COVID-19. Sequenced sample: peripheral blood.

This chain's CDR3 is CASSQEGGSYEQYF. For the CDR3, the DNA is TGTGCCAGCAGCCAAGAAGGGGGTAGCTACGAGCAGTACTTC. V usage is TRBV3-1 (or the pseudogene TRBV3-2) and J usage is TRBJ2-7; possibly TRBD1 for D (6 bases). This CDR3 is 14 amino acids long. V dropped 0 bases and J dropped 3 bases, with 9 bases sitting between them. Per the germline V gene, CDR1 is LGHDT and CDR2 is YNNKEL (reference sequence).